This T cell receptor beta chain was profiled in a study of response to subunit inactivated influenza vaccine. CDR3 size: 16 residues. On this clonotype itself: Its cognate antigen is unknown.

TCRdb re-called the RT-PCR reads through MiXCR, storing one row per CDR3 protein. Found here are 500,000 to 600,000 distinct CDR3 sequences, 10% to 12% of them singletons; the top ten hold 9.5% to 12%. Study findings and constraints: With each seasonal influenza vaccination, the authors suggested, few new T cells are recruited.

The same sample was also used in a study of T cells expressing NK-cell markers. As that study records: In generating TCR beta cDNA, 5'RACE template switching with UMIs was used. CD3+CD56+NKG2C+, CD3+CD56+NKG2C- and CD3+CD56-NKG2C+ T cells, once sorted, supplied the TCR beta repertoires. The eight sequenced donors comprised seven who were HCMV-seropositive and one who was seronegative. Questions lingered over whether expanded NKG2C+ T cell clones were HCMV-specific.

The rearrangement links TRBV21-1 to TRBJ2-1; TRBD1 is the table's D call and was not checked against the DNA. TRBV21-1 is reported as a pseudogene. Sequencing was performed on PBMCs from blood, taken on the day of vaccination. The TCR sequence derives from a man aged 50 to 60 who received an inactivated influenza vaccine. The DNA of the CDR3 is TGTGCCAGCAGCAGTGTCCCGGGACAGGGGGCTGGGGAGCAGTTCTTC. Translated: CASSSVPGQGAGEQFF.